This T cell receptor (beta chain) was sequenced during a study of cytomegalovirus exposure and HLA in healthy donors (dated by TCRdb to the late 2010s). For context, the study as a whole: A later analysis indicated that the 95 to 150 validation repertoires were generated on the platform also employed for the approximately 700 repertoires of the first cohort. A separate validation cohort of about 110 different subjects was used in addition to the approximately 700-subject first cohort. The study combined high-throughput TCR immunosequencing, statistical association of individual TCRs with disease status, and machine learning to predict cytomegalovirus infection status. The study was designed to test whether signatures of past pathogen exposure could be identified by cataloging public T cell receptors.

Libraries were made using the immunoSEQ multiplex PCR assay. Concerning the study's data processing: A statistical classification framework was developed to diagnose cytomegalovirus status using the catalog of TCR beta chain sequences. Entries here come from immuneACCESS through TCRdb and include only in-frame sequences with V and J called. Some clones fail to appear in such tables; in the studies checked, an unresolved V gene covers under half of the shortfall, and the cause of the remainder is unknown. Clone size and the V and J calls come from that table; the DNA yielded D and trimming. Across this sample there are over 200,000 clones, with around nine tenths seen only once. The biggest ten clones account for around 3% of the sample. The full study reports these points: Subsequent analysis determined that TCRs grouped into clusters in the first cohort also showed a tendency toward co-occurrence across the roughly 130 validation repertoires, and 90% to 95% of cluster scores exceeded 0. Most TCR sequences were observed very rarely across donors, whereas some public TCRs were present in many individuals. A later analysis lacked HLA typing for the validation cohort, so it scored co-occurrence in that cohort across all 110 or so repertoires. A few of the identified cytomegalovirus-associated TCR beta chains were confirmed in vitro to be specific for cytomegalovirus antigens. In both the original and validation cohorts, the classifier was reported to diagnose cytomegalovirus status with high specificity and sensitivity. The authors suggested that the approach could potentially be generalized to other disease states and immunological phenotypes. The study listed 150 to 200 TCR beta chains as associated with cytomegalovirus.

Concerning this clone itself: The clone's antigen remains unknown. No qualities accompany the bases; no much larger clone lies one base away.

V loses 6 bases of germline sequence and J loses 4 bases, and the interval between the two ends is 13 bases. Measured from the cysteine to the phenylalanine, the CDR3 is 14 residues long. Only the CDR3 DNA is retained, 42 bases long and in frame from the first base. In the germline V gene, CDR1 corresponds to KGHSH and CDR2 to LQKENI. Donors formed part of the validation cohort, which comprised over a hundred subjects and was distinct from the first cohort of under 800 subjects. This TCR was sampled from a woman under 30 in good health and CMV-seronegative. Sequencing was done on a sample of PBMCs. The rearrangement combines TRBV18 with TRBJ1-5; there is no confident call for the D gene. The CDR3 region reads CASSPGHSNQPQHF. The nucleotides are TGTGCCAGCTCCCCGGGTCATTCAAATCAGCCCCAGCATTTT.